This T cell receptor (beta chain) appears in the sequencing data of a study of cytomegalovirus exposure and HLA in healthy donors. Findings and limits, study-wide: Rare TCR sequences dominated, though some public TCRs recurred in many donors.

Sequenced by immunoSEQ multiplex PCR; TCRdb stores in-frame clones only, minus some. The sample has 150,000 or so clones, approximately 86% seen once. The V gene end was trimmed by 3 bases and the J gene end by 7 bases; junction bases not matched to a gene: 3. The CDR3 is 13 amino acids. In germline, CDR1 is MNHEY, CDR2 SMNVEV (reference sequence). With respect to this clone: As yet, its antigen is unknown.

This receptor was identified in a human donor in good health. Sequenced sample: PBMCs. The J gene is TRBJ1-2, the V gene TRBV27, with 9 bases lining up with TRBD1. The chain's CDR3 is CASSLTGGGGYTF. The DNA of the CDR3 is TGTGCCAGCAGTTTGACAGGGGGAGGTGGCTACACCTTC.